This record looks at one T cell receptor beta chain sequence and its context. The CDR3 covers 16 residues. From germline, CDR1 is SGHRS and CDR2 YFSETQ. Trimming took 0 bases from V and 6 from J, leaving 13 bases between them. Authors' methods: Reference gene primer amplification gave estimated nucleated cell counts. The method was immunoSEQ multiplex PCR; TCRdb's version includes in-frame clones alone and lacks a portion of them. V and J calls and clone size come straight from that table; D and trimming were deduced from the DNA. The repertoire holds tens of thousands of clones, with roughly 83% as singletons. The data were taken from a study of blood T cell repertoires in COVID-19. Whole-study context: Samples representing acute and convalescent COVID-19 were sourced from the United States, Italy and Spain. T cells, B-cell-depleted T cells, or PBMCs supplied cDNA or gDNA.

Seattle-derived patients entered the study during active infection and were followed longitudinally. The sequence derives from a man under 40 with COVID-19, enrolled during active disease. The rearrangement joins TRBV5-1 to TRBJ1-6; weak D call: TRBD1 (5 bases). Sequencing was performed on peripheral blood. CDR3 protein: CASSLGDGGRNSPLHF. In nucleotides, the CDR3 is TGCGCCAGCAGCTTGGGGGACGGGGGTCGTAATTCACCCCTCCACTTT.